A selection of T cell receptor beta chains follows, all from one sample in a study of breast tumors, draining lymph nodes, adjacent tissues. Each CDR3 protein gets one entry after TCRdb re-called the multiplex PCR reads with MiXCR. Of about 200,000 distinct CDR3 sequences in the sample, roughly 31% were seen once. The sequencing sample was made of axillary lymph node tissue. These receptor sequences come from a female donor with breast cancer. Some clones in this sample may be carry-over from other donors' samples. Both conserved end residues are part of each CDR3. The order of the fields is D gene, clone size, J gene, V gene, CDR3 length, CDR3 DNA, CDR3 protein. A D gene is named only where the DNA matches it firmly. Clone size appears in some rows only: once, few, many, or a class for an expanded clone.

NA,many,TRBJ1-3,TRBV3-1,16,TGTGCCAGCAGCCAATCTTGGGGGCAATTTGGAAACACCATATATTTT,CASSQSWGQFGNTIYF
TRBD1,NA,TRBJ2-3,TRBV28,16,TGTGCCAGTGCCGGGCCGATGACAGGGAGCACAGATACGCAGTATTTT,CASAGPMTGSTDTQYF
NA,few,TRBJ2-2,TRBV28,13,TGTGCCAGCAGTTTGGACTTCCCCGGGGAGCTGTTTTTT,CASSLDFPGELFF
TRBD2,many,TRBJ2-1,TRBV13,16,TGTGCCAGCAGCCACCAAGGGCGGGGGGGCCGGAATGAGCAGTTCTTC,CASSHQGRGGRNEQFF
NA,many,TRBJ2-7,TRBV2,15,TGTGCCAGCAGCCGCCGCGGCGGGGAATACTACGAGCAGTACTTC,CASSRRGGEYYEQYF
TRBD1,many,TRBJ2-1,TRBV13,15,TGTGCCAGCAGTAAGACAGGGAACTTTTACAATGAGCAGTTCTTC,CASSKTGNFYNEQFF
TRBD1,many,TRBJ2-1,TRBV2,11,TGTGCCAGCCTAACAGGGGGCGAGCAGTTCTTC,CASLTGGEQFF
NA,few,TRBJ1-2,TRBV7-2,15,TGTGCCAGCAGCCAAGGGTGGGGGGGGCGCGATGGCTACCCCTTC,CASSQGWGGRDGYPF
NA,many,TRBJ2-3,TRBV6-5,16,TGTGCCAGCAGTCGTGACTCGAAGTACGGTACAGATACGCAGTATTTT,CASSRDSKYGTDTQYF
NA,many,TRBJ2-3,TRBV15,15,TGTGCCACCAGCGACCTGCCACCTCACACAGATACGCAGTATTTT,CATSDLPPHTDTQYF
NA,many,TRBJ2-2,TRBV20-1,14,TGCAGTGCTAGAGTGGAACTATTCACCGGGGAGCTGTTTTTT,CSARVELFTGELFF
NA,many,TRBJ2-3,TRBV5-1,9,TGCGCCAGCAGGGATACGCAGTATTTT,CASRDTQYF
TRBD1,NA,TRBJ1-1,TRBV13,14,TGTGCCAGCAGCTCCCGACAGGGGAACACTGAAGCTTTCTTT,CASSSRQGNTEAFF
NA,many,TRBJ1-2,TRBV30,12,TGTGCCTTCTCCGGGAGCTTAGGAGGCTACACCTTC,CAFSGSLGGYTF
NA,many,TRBJ2-5,TRBV12-3/TRBV12-4,12,TGTGCCAGCAGTTTAGCTTTCGAGACCCAGTACTTC,CASSLAFETQYF
NA,many,TRBJ1-6,TRBV6-6,15,TGTGCCAGCAGTTACGGTCATTTTGGGAATTCACCCCTCCACTTT,CASSYGHFGNSPLHF
TRBD1,many,TRBJ1-5,TRBV6-5,14,TGTGCCAGCAGCCGGGACAGGGGGTGGCAACCCCAGCATTTT,CASSRDRGWQPQHF
NA,many,TRBJ2-6,TRBV20-1,16,TGCAGTGCTAGAGGCAGTGCCTACTCTGCGGCCAACGTCCTGACTTTC,CSARGSAYSAANVLTF
TRBD1,many,TRBJ2-3,TRBV5-6,13,TGTGCCAGCAGCAGGGACAGAACAGATACGCAGTATTTT,CASSRDRTDTQYF
TRBD1,NA,TRBJ1-1,TRBV4-1,16,TGCGCCAGCAGCCAAGCTTTAGGGGGCGTGAACACTGAAGCTTTCTTT,CASSQALGGVNTEAFF
TRBD1,NA,TRBJ2-3,TRBV2,13,TGTGCCAGCAGACGACAGGGATTAGATACGCAGTATTTT,CASRRQGLDTQYF
NA,few,TRBJ2-5,TRBV15,15,TGTGCCACCAGCAGAGGGGGGGACGCCGAAGAGACCCAGTACTTC,CATSRGGDAEETQYF
NA,NA,TRBJ1-2,TRBV19,12,TGTGCCAGTAGTACAGGGGCGTTTGGCTACACCTTC,CASSTGAFGYTF
NA,NA,TRBJ1-1,TRBV18,13,TGTGCCAGCTCACCCGGGGGCCAGTTTGAAGCTTTCTTT,CASSPGGQFEAFF
TRBD1,NA,TRBJ1-2,TRBV19,13,TGTGCCAGTAGTTCAGGTGGGACAGGGGGATACACCTTC,CASSSGGTGGYTF
NA,NA,TRBJ2-2,TRBV20-1,11,TGCAGTGCCTCCGACCCCGGGGAGCTGTTTTTT,CSASDPGELFF
NA,many,TRBJ2-1,TRBV18,12,TGTGCCAGCTCCCCAGGCGGAATTGAGCAGTTCTTC,CASSPGGIEQFF
TRBD1,few,TRBJ1-6,TRBV7-9,17,TGTGCCAGCAGCTCGCGGGACAGGGGGGAATATAATTCACCCCTCCACTTT,CASSSRDRGEYNSPLHF
TRBD2,many,TRBJ2-1,TRBV9,14,TGTGCCAGCAGCGTAGGAGGGAGGGACAATGAGCAGTTCTTC,CASSVGGRDNEQFF
NA,many,TRBJ1-6,TRBV20-1,15,TGCAGTGCTCAGGCTGGGGGCCAATATAATTCACCCCTCCACTTT,CSAQAGGQYNSPLHF
TRBD1,NA,TRBJ2-3,TRBV6-5,15,TGTGCCAGCACCTACGGGACAGGGCTCACAGATACGCAGTATTTT,CASTYGTGLTDTQYF
NA,NA,TRBJ1-5,TRBV2,15,TGTGCCAGCAGTACCCAAAGGGGGAGCAATCAGCCCCAGCATTTT,CASSTQRGSNQPQHF
NA,many,TRBJ1-2,TRBV12-3/TRBV12-4,14,TGTGCCAGCAGTGTCGCGGGCAAGAACTATGGCTACACCTTC,CASSVAGKNYGYTF
TRBD1,NA,TRBJ1-6,TRBV2,15,TGCGCCAGCAGGCCAACAGGGGCCGATAATCCACCCCTCCACTTT,CASRPTGADNPPLHF
NA,many,TRBJ1-5,TRBV11-2,13,TGTGCCAGCAGCTTATCCCAGGGGAAGAACCAGCATTTT,CASSLSQGKNQHF
NA,many,TRBJ2-6,TRBV7-6,18,TGTGCCAGCAGCTTAGGGGCCAGTGGCTTCTCTGGGGCCAACGTCCTGACTTTC,CASSLGASGFSGANVLTF
TRBD1,many,TRBJ1-2,TRBV7-9,15,TGTGCCAGCAGCCCTCCGACAGGGGGTCGTGTTGGCTACACCTTC,CASSPPTGGRVGYTF
NA,many,TRBJ1-4,TRBV6-5,15,TGTGCCAGCAGTTACAGCGGGGCAACTAATGAAAAACTGTTTTTT,CASSYSGATNEKLFF
TRBD1,NA,TRBJ2-5,TRBV20-1,13,TGCAGTGCCCGGGGCAGGGGGCGCGGGACCCAGTACTTC,CSARGRGRGTQYF
TRBD2,few,TRBJ2-3,TRBV27,18,TGTGCCAGCGGGGGAAGACCACAAGCGGGAGGAGACGCAGATACGCAGTATTTT,CASGGRPQAGGDADTQYF
TRBD1,NA,TRBJ2-5,TRBV24-1,13,TGTGCTACAAAAACCGGGACAGGAGAGACCCAGTACTTC,CATKTGTGETQYF
TRBD1,many,TRBJ1-6,TRBV11-1,15,TGTGCCAGCAGCCTCGGGACAGGGGTTAATTCACCCCTCCACTTT,CASSLGTGVNSPLHF
TRBD1,many,TRBJ1-6,TRBV6-5,13,TGTACCTCGCGAGACAGGGAAAGTTCACCCCTCCACTTT,CTSRDRESSPLHF
TRBD2,many,TRBJ2-3,TRBV20-1,14,TGCAGCCACTCGACTAGCGGGAGAACAGATACGCAGTATTTT,CSHSTSGRTDTQYF
TRBD2,many,TRBJ2-7,TRBV4-3,15,TGCGCCAGCAGCCCCCGACTAGCGGAGTCCTACGAGCAGTACTTC,CASSPRLAESYEQYF
NA,NA,TRBJ2-7,TRBV10-1,14,TGCGCCAGCAGTGAGACCGGGGGTTTGGACGAGCAGTACTTC,CASSETGGLDEQYF
TRBD2,NA,TRBJ2-5,TRBV7-2,16,TGTGCCAGCAGCTTATTGGAGATAGCGGGGGGGGAGACCCAGTACTTC,CASSLLEIAGGETQYF
NA,many,TRBJ1-5,TRBV6-5,14,TGTGCCAGCAGTTTCAGGGATAGCAATCAGCCCCAGCATTTT,CASSFRDSNQPQHF
NA,many,TRBJ2-7,TRBV6-5,15,TGTGCCAGCAGTTACAACGGGGACCGCTCCTACGAGCAGTACTTC,CASSYNGDRSYEQYF